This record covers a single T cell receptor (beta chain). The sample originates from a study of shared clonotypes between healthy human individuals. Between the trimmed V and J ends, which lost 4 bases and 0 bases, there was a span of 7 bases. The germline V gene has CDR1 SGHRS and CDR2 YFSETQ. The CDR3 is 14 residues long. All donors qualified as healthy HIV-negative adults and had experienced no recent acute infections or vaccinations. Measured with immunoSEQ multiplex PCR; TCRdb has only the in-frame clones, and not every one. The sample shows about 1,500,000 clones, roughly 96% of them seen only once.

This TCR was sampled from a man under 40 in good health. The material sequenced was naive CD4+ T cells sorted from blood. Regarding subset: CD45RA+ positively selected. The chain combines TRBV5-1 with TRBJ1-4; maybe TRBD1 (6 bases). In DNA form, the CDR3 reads TGCGCCAGCAGCAGGACAGCAACTAATGAAAAACTGTTTTTT. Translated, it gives CASSRTATNEKLFF.